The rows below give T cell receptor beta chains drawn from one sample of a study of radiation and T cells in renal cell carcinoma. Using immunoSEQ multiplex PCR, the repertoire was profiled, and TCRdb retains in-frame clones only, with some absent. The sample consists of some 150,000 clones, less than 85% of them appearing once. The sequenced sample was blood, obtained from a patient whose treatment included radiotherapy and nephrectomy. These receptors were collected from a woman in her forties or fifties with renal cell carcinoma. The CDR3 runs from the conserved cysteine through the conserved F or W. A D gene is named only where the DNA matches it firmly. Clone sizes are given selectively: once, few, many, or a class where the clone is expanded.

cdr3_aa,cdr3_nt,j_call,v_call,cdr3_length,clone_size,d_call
CASGRDRAFNQPQHF,TGTGCCAGTGGAAGGGACAGGGCCTTCAATCAGCCCCAGCATTTT,TRBJ1-5,TRBV19,15,few,TRBD1
CASSQASTGELFF,TGTGCCAGCAGCCAGGCGAGCACCGGGGAGCTGTTTTTT,TRBJ2-2,TRBV2,13,NA,NA
CASSWGQGAYEQYF,TGCGCCAGCAGCTGGGGACAGGGGGCTTACGAGCAGTACTTC,TRBJ2-7,TRBV5-1,14,NA,TRBD1
CASSLAGQNTGELFF,TGTGCCAGCAGCTTAGCCGGGCAGAACACCGGGGAGCTGTTTTTT,TRBJ2-2,TRBV7-2,15,NA,NA
CASNGLSYGYTF,TGTGCCAGCAACGGACTGAGCTATGGCTACACCTTC,TRBJ1-2,TRBV7-2,12,NA,NA
CASSQDGAGAGNEQFF,TGCGCCAGCAGCCAAGATGGGGCGGGAGCAGGTAATGAGCAGTTCTTC,TRBJ2-1,TRBV4-3,16,NA,TRBD2
CASSELRVDNSPLHF,TGTGCCAGCAGTGAATTGCGTGTAGATAATTCACCCCTCCACTTT,TRBJ1-6,TRBV2,15,NA,NA
CASRHREEYGYTF,TGTGCCAGCAGACACAGGGAGGAATATGGCTACACCTTC,TRBJ1-2,TRBV6-5,13,NA,NA
CASSALFEAFF,TGTGCCAGCTCCGCCTTATTTGAAGCTTTCTTT,TRBJ1-1,TRBV7-9,11,NA,NA
CAWSRGLRDTEAFF,TGTGCCTGGTCCAGGGGGTTGAGGGACACTGAAGCTTTCTTT,TRBJ1-1,TRBV30,14,few,TRBD1
CASSLSDNSYEQYF,TGTGCCAGCAGCTTAAGCGATAACTCCTACGAGCAGTACTTC,TRBJ2-7,TRBV7-2,14,NA,NA
CASSPSASGGHNEKLFF,TGTGCCAGCAGTCCTAGCGCCTCGGGGGGGCATAATGAAAAACTGTTTTTT,TRBJ1-4,TRBV27,17,NA,NA
CASSPDLVVVRNSPLHF,TGCGCCAGCAGCCCCGACCTGGTGGTAGTACGTAATTCACCCCTCCACTTT,TRBJ1-6,TRBV5-1,17,NA,NA
CASRFGGSYEQYF,TGTGCCAGCAGGTTTGGGGGCTCCTACGAGCAGTACTTC,TRBJ2-7,TRBV6-5,13,NA,NA
CASNMGQGINQPQHF,TGTGCCAGCAATATGGGGCAGGGCATCAATCAGCCCCAGCATTTT,TRBJ1-5,TRBV6-6,15,once,NA
CASSRSGLNTEAFF,TGTGCCAGCAGCCGCTCGGGGTTGAACACTGAAGCTTTCTTT,TRBJ1-1,TRBV7-2,14,NA,NA
CASSFIQGPEKLFF,TGTGCCAGCAGTTTCATACAGGGGCCTGAAAAACTGTTTTTT,TRBJ1-4,TRBV2,14,NA,TRBD1
CASQTVTGELFF,TGTGCCAGCCAGACAGTCACCGGGGAGCTGTTTTTT,TRBJ2-2,TRBV28,12,NA,NA
CSAAETQYF,TGCAGTGCGGCAGAGACCCAGTACTTC,TRBJ2-5,TRBV20-1,9,NA,NA
CATSRGMAGYYEQYF,TGTGCCACCAGCAGAGGTATGGCAGGGTATTACGAGCAGTACTTC,TRBJ2-7,TRBV15,15,once,NA
CASSRGQGPGYTF,TGTGCCAGCAGTCGCGGACAGGGCCCAGGCTACACCTTC,TRBJ1-2,TRBV7-9,13,NA,TRBD1
CASSSPGTYNSPLHF,TGTGCCAGCAGTTCCCCGGGGACCTACAATTCACCCCTCCACTTT,TRBJ1-6,TRBV28,15,NA,NA
CASSKSPGTNTEAFF,TGTGCCAGCAGCAAAAGCCCGGGGACGAACACTGAAGCTTTCTTT,TRBJ1-1,TRBV7-9,15,NA,NA
CASSPPTGGKSPLHF,TGTGCCAGCAGCCCGCCTACAGGGGGCAAATCACCCCTCCACTTT,TRBJ1-6,TRBV6-5,15,once,TRBD1
CASSYEGGRGPYEQYF,TGTGCCAGCAGTTACGAGGGCGGGAGGGGACCCTACGAGCAGTACTTC,TRBJ2-7,TRBV6-5,16,NA,TRBD2
CASRPTPADTQYF,TGTGCCAGCAGACCGACTCCGGCAGATACGCAGTATTTT,TRBJ2-3,TRBV6-5,13,NA,NA
CASSPYSGSNQPQHF,TGTGCCAGCAGCCCCTACTCGGGAAGCAATCAGCCCCAGCATTTT,TRBJ1-5,TRBV7-2,15,NA,NA
CASSTFQRSVGDTQYF,TGCGCCAGCAGCACCTTTCAGAGATCGGTGGGAGATACGCAGTATTTT,TRBJ2-3,TRBV5-1,16,NA,NA
CASSLTGGASGNTIYF,TGTGCCAGCAGCTTGACAGGGGGCGCGTCTGGAAACACCATATATTTT,TRBJ1-3,TRBV7-2,16,NA,TRBD1
CASSLGTASYEQYF,TGTGCCAGCAGCTTAGGGACCGCATCCTACGAGCAGTACTTC,TRBJ2-7,TRBV5-6,14,NA,NA
CASSFRWRGNNEQFF,TGTGCCAGCAGCTTCAGATGGCGTGGGAACAATGAGCAGTTCTTC,TRBJ2-1,TRBV5-4,15,NA,NA
CASSFKSDYGYTF,TGTGCCAGCAGCTTTAAGTCGGACTATGGCTACACCTTC,TRBJ1-2,TRBV5-6,13,NA,NA
CASSLGPAYDEQYF,TGTGCCAGCAGCTTGGGCCCAGCGTACGACGAGCAGTACTTC,TRBJ2-7,TRBV7-2,14,NA,NA
CASSRGFGVTDTQYF,TGTGCCAGCAGCCGCGGGTTTGGCGTCACAGATACGCAGTATTTT,TRBJ2-3,TRBV11-2,15,NA,NA
CASSQNWDSYGYTF,TGTGCCAGCAGTCAGAACTGGGACAGCTATGGCTACACCTTC,TRBJ1-2,TRBV6-1,14,NA,TRBD1
CASRPGTSVPGELFF,TGTGCCAGCAGACCGGGGACTAGCGTCCCCGGGGAGCTGTTTTTT,TRBJ2-2,TRBV6-5,15,NA,TRBD2
CASSARTSVDEQFF,TGTGCCAGCAGCGCCCGGACTAGCGTGGATGAGCAGTTCTTC,TRBJ2-1,TRBV9,14,NA,TRBD2
CASSDRPGEKLFF,TGTGCCAGCAGTGACAGGCCAGGTGAAAAACTGTTTTTT,TRBJ1-4,TRBV6-4,13,NA,NA
CASREPYQVSTGELFF,TGTGCCAGCAGAGAACCTTATCAAGTTAGCACCGGGGAGCTGTTTTTT,TRBJ2-2,TRBV6-1,16,NA,NA
CASLRGEMNTEAFF,TGTGCATCCCTTAGGGGAGAGATGAACACTGAAGCTTTCTTT,TRBJ1-1,TRBV30,14,NA,NA
CASTLGGASTAAFF,TGTGCCAGTACTTTGGGGGGGGCATCAACGGCGGCTTTCTTT,TRBJ1-1,TRBV19,14,NA,NA
CASSTGTGVYEQYF,TGTGCCAGCAGTACCGGGACAGGAGTCTACGAGCAGTACTTC,TRBJ2-7,TRBV6-6,14,NA,TRBD1
CASSIEGTGDTEAFF,TGTGCCAGTAGTATAGAAGGGACAGGGGACACTGAAGCTTTCTTT,TRBJ1-1,TRBV19,15,NA,TRBD1
CASSPRRGYEQYF,TGTGCCAGCTCACCAAGGAGGGGTTACGAGCAGTACTTC,TRBJ2-7,TRBV18,13,NA,NA